These 29 T cell receptor beta chains originate from one sample sequenced in a study of T cell responses to AZD1222 COVID-19 vaccine. Sequencing used immunoSEQ multiplex PCR; TCRdb keeps in-frame clones, though not all of them. The sample contains 140,000 to 150,000 clones, around 90% of which appear only once. The sample consisted of peripheral blood, taken 28 days after the second dose of the MenACWY control vaccine. These receptors came from an adult who received the MenACWY meningococcal vaccine as a control.

The chain joins TRBV23-1 to TRBJ1-3, with no clear D. TRBV23-1 is sorted into the ORF group, with uncertain function. The V gene lost 7 bases and the J gene lost 0 bases, with 19 bases spanning the gap. The CDR3 length is 17 residues. Here the CDR3 reads CASIVGIRDCSGNTIYF. CDR3 DNA sequence: TGCGCCAGCATTGTAGGTATTAGGGATTGCTCTGGAAACACCATATATTTT.

The chain is built from TRBV28 and TRBJ2-7; D is ambiguous. The germline CDR1 and CDR2 sequences are MDHEN and SYDVKM. V dropped 3 bases and J dropped 5 bases, with 11 bases sitting between them. The CDR3 loop spans 13 amino acids. For the CDR3, the DNA is TGTGCCAGCAGTTTTAGTGGGGTCAACGAGCAGTACTTC. As protein: CASSFSGVNEQYF.

V gene TRBV19 combines with J gene TRBJ1-2; D uncertain. The CDR3 contains 12 residues. The ends were cut back, 2 bases at V and 6 bases at J, with 7 bases in the middle. Germline assignment: CDR1 LNHDA and CDR2 SQIVND (reference sequence). The CDR3 protein is CASSISADGYTF. Written as DNA, the CDR3 is TGTGCCAGTAGTATATCTGCCGATGGCTACACCTTC.

This rearrangement joins TRBV7-6 to TRBJ2-3, with a tentative D call TRBD2 (6 bases). The CDR3 has 16 amino acids. CDR1 is SGHVS and CDR2 is FNYEAQ in the germline V gene. V lost 4 bases, J lost 3 bases, and 17 bases lay in between. The CDR3: CASSWANGRLTDTQYF. The DNA for the CDR3 is TGTGCCAGCAGCTGGGCTAACGGGAGACTAACAGATACGCAGTATTTT.

This sequence joins TRBV5-8 and TRBJ1-5; maybe TRBD1 (5 bases). CDR3 length: 13 residues. The V end was cut by 7 bases, the J end by 6 bases, with 14 bases between. Looked up from germline, CDR1 is SGHTS and CDR2 is YDEGEE. The CDR3: CASDTGGGQPQHF. The CDR3 region has the DNA TGTGCCAGCGACACGGGGGGTGGTCAGCCCCAGCATTTT.

The rearrangement uses TRBV6-6 and TRBJ2-2, with TRBD2 matching 9 bases. Germline lookup yields CDR1 MNHNY and CDR2 SVGAGI (reference sequence). Unmatched junction bases numbered 12, after V lost 6 bases and J lost 7 bases. The CDR3 sequence is 16 residues long. For the CDR3, the DNA is TGTGCCAGCAGATACCGAGCGGGGGGCGGGATCGGGGAGCTGTTTTTT. Residues: CASRYRAGGGIGELFF.

This clone appeared a single time. The chain employs TRBV3-1 (or the pseudogene TRBV3-2) and TRBJ1-4; weak D call: TRBD1 (6 bases). This CDR3 spans 14 amino acids. Trimming took off 7 bases at V and 6 bases at J, with 15 bases between the two ends. Germline CDR1 and CDR2: LGHDT and YNNKEL (reference sequence). The CDR3, as DNA: TGTGCCAGCACCCGTAGGGGGGCGGATGAAAAACTGTTTTTT. Protein sequence: CASTRRGADEKLFF.

V gene TRBV18 combines with J gene TRBJ1-5; 8 bases match TRBD1. The CDR3 has 18 residues. V shed 4 bases and J 1 base; nucleotides not matched to a gene: 12. Germline CDR1 KGHSH, CDR2 LQKENI. Here the CDR3 DNA reads TGTGCCAGCTCACAATTTGATACAGGGGGAACGAGCAATCAGCCCCAGCATTTT. This sequence encodes CASSQFDTGGTSNQPQHF.

The rearrangement links TRBV13 to TRBJ2-3; TRBD2 matches 15 bases. Trimming removed 5 bases from V and 7 bases from J; junction bases left unmatched: 7. Germline loops: CDR1 PRHDT, CDR2 FYEKMQ (reference sequence). This CDR3 region has 16 residues. CDR3 loop: CASSIGLAGGQNTQYF. CDR3 DNA: TGTGCCAGCAGCATCGGACTAGCGGGGGGGCAGAATACGCAGTATTTT.

This clone was recorded a few times. The V gene is TRBV6-5, the J gene TRBJ1-2; no clear D. The CDR3 loop spans 11 amino acids. Germline values: CDR1 MNHEY, CDR2 SVGAGI. The germline V and J ends were trimmed by 3 bases and 6 bases, with 5 bases remaining between them. The CDR3 nucleotides are TGTGCCAGCAGTTATAAGGATGGCTACACCTTC. Protein product: CASSYKDGYTF.

This chain uses TRBV15 with TRBJ1-1; D is ambiguous. The germline CDR1 and CDR2 sequences are LNHNV and YYDKDF (reference sequence). The V end lost 0 bases, the J end lost 0 bases, and 2 bases lay between the germline ends. The CDR3 runs 13 residues. In DNA, the CDR3 is TGTGCCACCAGCAGAGACCTGAACACTGAAGCTTTCTTT. Residues: CATSRDLNTEAFF.

The V call is TRBV2, the J call TRBJ1-5; maybe TRBD1 (6 bases). CDR1 SNHLY and CDR2 FYNNEI come from the germline V gene. The V gene lost 7 bases and the J gene lost 1 base, with 14 bases spanning the gap. CDR3 size: 15 residues. CDR3 protein: CASNPDRLSNQPQHF. The CDR3 DNA reads as TGTGCCAGCAACCCGGACAGATTAAGCAATCAGCCCCAGCATTTT.

The gene calls are TRBV12-3 or TRBV12-4 and TRBJ1-1; D is unresolved. The CDR3 sequence is 12 residues long. Trimming removed 0 bases from V and 8 bases from J, with 7 bases in between. The CDR3 DNA reads as TGTGCCAGCAGTTTAGCGTGGCAGGAAGCTTTCTTT. Protein product: CASSLAWQEAFF.

This clone was picked up a small number of times. This CDR3 is CASAGGSGNTIYF. As DNA, the CDR3 is TGTGCCTCCGCAGGGGGTTCTGGAAACACCATATATTTT. This chain links TRBV24-1 with TRBJ1-3, with 7 nucleotides matching TRBD1. Looked up from germline, CDR1 is KGHDR and CDR2 is SFDVKD. The CDR3 covers 13 residues. V was pared by 12 bases and J by 1 base, with 5 bases of the junction left unmatched.

J is TRBJ1-6 and V is TRBV6-5; 8 positions agree with TRBD1. This CDR3 region has 15 residues. Germline CDR1 MNHEY, CDR2 SVGAGI. The V and J ends lost 4 bases and 5 bases, in that order; junction bases with no gene match: 4. The CDR3 protein is CASSSTGGDNSPLHF. The CDR3 DNA reads TGTGCCAGCAGTTCTACAGGGGGGGATAATTCACCCCTCCACTTT.

The V call is TRBV25-1, the J call TRBJ1-5, with D unclear. Trimming stripped 4 bases from V and 7 bases from J, with 11 bases between. The CDR3 runs 13 residues. The germline CDR1 and CDR2 sequences are MGHDK and SYGVNS. As DNA, the CDR3 is TGTGCCAGCAGTGGGGGTGGGTACCAGCCCCAGCATTTT. Protein product: CASSGGGYQPQHF.

V usage is TRBV10-3 and J usage is TRBJ1-1; no clear D. The CDR3 has 11 amino acids. Trimming left V 11 bases short and J 4 bases short, with 11 bases between. Germline CDR1 and CDR2: ENHRY and SYGVKD. CDR3 loop: CASTEGTEAFF. In DNA form, the CDR3 reads TGTGCCTCTACGGAGGGCACTGAAGCTTTCTTT.

This chain uses TRBV9 with TRBJ2-2; weak D call: TRBD2 (6 bases). The germline V and J ends were trimmed by 7 bases and 0 bases, with 10 bases remaining between them. There are 14 residues in the CDR3. Germline loops: CDR1 SGDLS, CDR2 YYNGEE. CDR3 region: CASALAPNTGELFF. CDR3 sequence (DNA): TGTGCCAGCGCTCTAGCGCCGAACACCGGGGAGCTGTTTTTT.

The chain uses TRBV7-2 and TRBJ2-3; D tentatively fits TRBD1 or TRBD2 (5 bases each). Germline CDR1 is SGHTA and CDR2 is FQGNSA. V was cut by 4 bases and J by 5 bases, with 19 bases left in between. This CDR3 spans 16 amino acids. The CDR3: CASSSPAGTRQDTQYF. In nucleotides, the CDR3 is TGTGCCAGCAGCTCGCCTGCCGGGACCCGCCAAGATACGCAGTATTTT.

The chain couples TRBV18 to TRBJ1-5; D is undetermined. This CDR3 has 15 residues. CDR1 is KGHSH and CDR2 is LQKENI in the germline V gene. V lost 3 bases and J 1 base, leaving 10 bases between the germline ends. The CDR3 spells CASSPWVGSNQPQHF. The CDR3 DNA follows: TGTGCCAGCTCACCGTGGGTTGGGAGCAATCAGCCCCAGCATTTT.

The J gene is TRBJ2-2, the V gene TRBV5-5, with 8 bases fitting TRBD2. Germline CDR1 SGHKS, CDR2 YYEKEE (reference sequence). The CDR3 has 16 residues. Unmatched junction bases numbered 5, after V lost 3 bases and J lost 1 base. The CDR3 DNA reads TGTGCCAGCAGCTCCCTCCTAGCGGGGAACACCGGGGAGCTGTTTTTT. Translation: CASSSLLAGNTGELFF. Drawing the rest from reference TRBV5-5 and TRBJ2-2, the complete variable domain is DAGVTQSPTHLIKTRGQQVTLRCSPISGHKSVSWYQQVLGQGPQFIFQYYEKEERGRGNFPDRFSARQFPNYSSELNVNALLLGDSALYLCASSSLLAGNTGELFFGEGSRLTVL.

J is TRBJ2-6 and V is TRBV21-1. TRBV21-1 is a known pseudogene. The CDR3 runs 22 residues. CDR3 nucleotide sequence: TGTGCCAGCAGCAAAGGCTCCCCAGGCGAGGGACCTTACCACTCTGGGGCCAACGTCCTGACTTTC. It encodes CASSKGSPGEGPYHSGANVLTF.

The chain joins TRBV9 to TRBJ1-1; the D gene is possibly TRBD1 (5 bases). The CDR3 totals 14 residues. Deletions cut 2 bases from V and 4 bases from J, with 12 bases between. CDR1 and CDR2 (germline): SGDLS, YYNGEE. The CDR3 reads CASSVSSGSTEAFF. Here the CDR3 DNA reads TGTGCCAGCAGCGTTTCCTCAGGGAGCACTGAAGCTTTCTTT. Using reference TRBV9 and TRBJ1-1 for the parts outside the CDR3, the full variable domain is DSGVTQTPKHLITATGQRVTLRCSPRSGDLSVYWYQQSLDQGLQFLIQYYNGEERAKGNILERFSAQQFPDLHSELNLSSLELGDSALYFCASSVSSGSTEAFFGQGTRLTVV.

V usage is TRBV15 and J usage is TRBJ2-5; D is perhaps TRBD2 (6 bases). The CDR3 length is 13 residues. Trimming removed 1 base at V and 4 bases at J, with 7 bases between. In germline, CDR1 is LNHNV, CDR2 YYDKDF (reference sequence). The CDR3 is CATSRGGGETQYF. DNA of the CDR3: TGTGCCACCAGCAGAGGGGGAGGAGAGACCCAGTACTTC.

This clone appeared a single time. This rearrangement joins TRBV27 to TRBJ2-4; 8 bases map to TRBD1. V gave up 2 bases and J gave up 6 bases; unmatched junction bases: 9. CDR3 length equals 16 residues. The germline CDR1 and CDR2 sequences are MNHEY and SMNVEV (reference sequence). CDR3 in amino acids: CASSLAGQARANIQYF. As DNA, the CDR3 is TGTGCCAGCAGTTTAGCGGGACAGGCTAGGGCAAACATTCAGTACTTC.

V and J are TRBV7-2 and TRBJ1-2; 12 nucleotides agree with TRBD1. The V and J ends lost 0 bases and 4 bases, in that order; junction bases with no gene match: 3. The CDR3 covers 16 residues. Germline values: CDR1 SGHTA, CDR2 FQGNSA. The CDR3 DNA follows: TGTGCCAGCAGCTTAGCGGGGGGACAGGGGGCCTATGGCTACACCTTC. Amino acid sequence: CASSLAGGQGAYGYTF.

The V call is TRBV4-3, the J call TRBJ1-2; 7 nucleotides agree with TRBD1. The V and J ends lost 1 base and 4 bases, in that order; junction bases with no gene match: 6. This CDR3 spans 15 amino acids. Germline-derived CDR1 and CDR2 are LGHNA and YSLEER. CDR3 in DNA: TGCGCCAGCAGCCAAGTTCGACAGGGCGTCTATGGCTACACCTTC. Encoded protein: CASSQVRQGVYGYTF.

This chain uses TRBV6-2 or TRBV6-3 with TRBJ1-2; no reliable D call. The germline CDR1 and CDR2 sequences are MNHEY and SVGEGT. This CDR3 contains 12 residues. V was cut by 5 bases and J by 5 bases, with 9 bases left in between. The CDR3 reads CASSQMRYGYTF. The CDR3 DNA is TGTGCCAGCAGTCAAATGCGGTATGGCTACACCTTC.

This clone was seen more than once but under ten times. The V call is TRBV14, the J call TRBJ1-5; D not certain. The germline V gene encodes CDR1 SGHDN and CDR2 FVKESK. The CDR3 length is 12 residues. Trimming stripped 0 bases from V and 7 bases from J, with 4 bases between. This CDR3 reads CASSQDAQPQHF. CDR3 DNA: TGTGCCAGCAGCCAAGATGCCCAGCCCCAGCATTTT. Drawing the rest from reference TRBV14 and TRBJ1-5, the complete variable domain is EAGVTQFPSHSVIEKGQTVTLRCDPISGHDNLYWYRRVMGKEIKFLLHFVKESKQDESGMPNNRFLAERTGGTYSTLKVQPAELEDSGVYFCASSQDAQPQHFGDGTRLSIL.